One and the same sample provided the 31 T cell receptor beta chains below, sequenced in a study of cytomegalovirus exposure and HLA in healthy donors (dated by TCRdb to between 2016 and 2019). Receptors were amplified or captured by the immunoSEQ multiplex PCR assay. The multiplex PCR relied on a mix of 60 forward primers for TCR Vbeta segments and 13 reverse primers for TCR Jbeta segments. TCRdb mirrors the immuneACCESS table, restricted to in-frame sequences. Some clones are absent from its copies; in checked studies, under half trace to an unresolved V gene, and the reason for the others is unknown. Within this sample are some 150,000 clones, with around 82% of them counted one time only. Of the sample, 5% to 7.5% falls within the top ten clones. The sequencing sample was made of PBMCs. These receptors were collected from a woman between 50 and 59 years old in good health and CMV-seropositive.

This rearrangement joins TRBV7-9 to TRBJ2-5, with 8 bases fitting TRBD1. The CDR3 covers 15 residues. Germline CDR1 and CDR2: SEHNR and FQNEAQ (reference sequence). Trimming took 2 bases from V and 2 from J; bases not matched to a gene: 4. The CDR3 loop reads CASSLPRDRQETQYF. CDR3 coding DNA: TGTGCCAGCAGCTTACCCCGGGACAGGCAAGAGACCCAGTACTTC. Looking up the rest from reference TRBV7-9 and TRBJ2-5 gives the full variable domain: DTGVSQNPRHKITKRGQNVTFRCDPISEHNRLYWYRQTLGQGPEFLTYFQNEAQLEKSRLLSDRFSAERPKGSFSTLEIQRTEQGDSAMYLCASSLPRDRQETQYFGPGTRLLVL.

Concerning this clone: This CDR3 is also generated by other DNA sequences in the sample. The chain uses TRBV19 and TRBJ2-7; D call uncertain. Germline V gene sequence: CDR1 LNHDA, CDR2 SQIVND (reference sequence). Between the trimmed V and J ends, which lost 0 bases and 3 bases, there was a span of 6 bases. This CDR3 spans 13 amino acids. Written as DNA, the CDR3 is TGTGCCAGTAGTATAGATCCAGGCTACGAGCAGTACTTC. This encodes CASSIDPGYEQYF.

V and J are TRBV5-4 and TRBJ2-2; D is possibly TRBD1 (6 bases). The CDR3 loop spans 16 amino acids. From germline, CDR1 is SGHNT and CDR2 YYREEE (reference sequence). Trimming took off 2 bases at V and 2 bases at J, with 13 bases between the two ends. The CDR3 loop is CASSFRGRGNTGELFF. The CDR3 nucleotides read TGTGCCAGCAGCTTCAGGGGCAGGGGAAACACCGGGGAGCTGTTTTTT.

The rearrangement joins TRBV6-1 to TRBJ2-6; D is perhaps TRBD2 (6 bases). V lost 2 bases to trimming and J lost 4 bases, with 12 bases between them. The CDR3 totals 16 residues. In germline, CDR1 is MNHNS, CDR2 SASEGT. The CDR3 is CASSEPWEVGANVLTF. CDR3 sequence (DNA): TGTGCCAGCAGTGAACCATGGGAGGTCGGGGCCAACGTCCTGACTTTC.

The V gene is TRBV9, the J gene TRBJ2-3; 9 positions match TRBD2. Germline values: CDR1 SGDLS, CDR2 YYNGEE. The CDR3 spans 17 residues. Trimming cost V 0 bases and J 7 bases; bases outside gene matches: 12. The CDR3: CASSVAASGVLGNTQYF. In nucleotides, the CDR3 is TGTGCCAGCAGCGTAGCAGCTAGCGGGGTCCTAGGGAATACGCAGTATTTT.

CDR3 in amino acids: CASSPPGHQNQPQHF. CDR3 coding DNA: TGTGCCAGCAGCCCCCCGGGACACCAAAATCAGCCCCAGCATTTT. The chain is built from TRBV7-2 and TRBJ1-5; D may be TRBD1 (6 bases). Per germline, CDR1 SGHTA and CDR2 FQGNSA. This CDR3 has 15 amino acids. V dropped 5 bases and J dropped 4 bases, with 15 bases sitting between them.

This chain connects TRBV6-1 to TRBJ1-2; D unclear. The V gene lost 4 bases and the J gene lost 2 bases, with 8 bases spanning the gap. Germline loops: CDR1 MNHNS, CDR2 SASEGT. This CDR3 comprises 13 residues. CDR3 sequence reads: CASSGTDNYGYTF. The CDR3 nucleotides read TGTGCCAGCAGTGGAACAGACAACTATGGCTACACCTTC.

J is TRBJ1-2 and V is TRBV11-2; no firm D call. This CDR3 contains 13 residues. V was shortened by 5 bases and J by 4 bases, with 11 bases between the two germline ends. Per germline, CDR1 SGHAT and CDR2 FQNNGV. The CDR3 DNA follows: TGTGCCAGCAGCCTCTCTTTAATCTATGGCTACACCTTC. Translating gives CASSLSLIYGYTF.

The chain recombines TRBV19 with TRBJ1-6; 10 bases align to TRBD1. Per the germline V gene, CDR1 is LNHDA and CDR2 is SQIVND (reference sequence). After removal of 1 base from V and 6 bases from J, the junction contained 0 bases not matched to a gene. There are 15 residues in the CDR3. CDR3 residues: CASSIGDRGNSPLHF. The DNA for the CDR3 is TGTGCCAGTAGTATAGGGGACAGGGGTAATTCACCCCTCCACTTT.

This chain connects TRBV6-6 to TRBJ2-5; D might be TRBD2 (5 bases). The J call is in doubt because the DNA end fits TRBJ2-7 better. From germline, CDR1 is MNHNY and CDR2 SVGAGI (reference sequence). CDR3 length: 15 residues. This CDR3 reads CASSYPRGLDYEQYF. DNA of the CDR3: TGTGCCAGCAGTTACCCGCGCGGGCTCGATTACGAGCAGTACTTC.

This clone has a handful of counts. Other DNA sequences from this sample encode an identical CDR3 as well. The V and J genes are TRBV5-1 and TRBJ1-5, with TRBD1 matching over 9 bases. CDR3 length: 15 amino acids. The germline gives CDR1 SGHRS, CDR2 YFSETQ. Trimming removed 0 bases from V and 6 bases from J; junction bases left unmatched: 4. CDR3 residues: CASSLEGQGGQPQHF. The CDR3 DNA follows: TGCGCCAGCAGCTTGGAGGGACAGGGCGGTCAGCCCCAGCATTTT.

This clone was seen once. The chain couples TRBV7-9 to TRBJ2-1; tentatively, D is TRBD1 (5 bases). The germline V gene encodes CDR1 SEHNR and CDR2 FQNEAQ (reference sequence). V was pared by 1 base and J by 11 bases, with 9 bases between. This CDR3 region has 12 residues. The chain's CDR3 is CASSLGQGKQFF. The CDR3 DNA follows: TGTGCCAGCAGCTTAGGCCAGGGTAAGCAGTTCTTC.

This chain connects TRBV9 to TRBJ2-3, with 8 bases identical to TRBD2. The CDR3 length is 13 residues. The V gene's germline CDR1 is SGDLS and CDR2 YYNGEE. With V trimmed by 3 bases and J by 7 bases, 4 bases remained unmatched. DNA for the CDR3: TGTGCCAGCAGCGCAGCGGGGGCAAATACGCAGTATTTT. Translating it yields CASSAAGANTQYF.

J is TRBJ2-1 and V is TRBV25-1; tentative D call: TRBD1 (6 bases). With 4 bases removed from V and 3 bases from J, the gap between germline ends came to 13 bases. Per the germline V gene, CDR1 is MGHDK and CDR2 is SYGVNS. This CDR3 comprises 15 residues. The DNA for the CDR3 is TGTGCCAGCAGTGCGGAGCACAGGGTCTACAATGAGCAGTTCTTC. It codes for CASSAEHRVYNEQFF.

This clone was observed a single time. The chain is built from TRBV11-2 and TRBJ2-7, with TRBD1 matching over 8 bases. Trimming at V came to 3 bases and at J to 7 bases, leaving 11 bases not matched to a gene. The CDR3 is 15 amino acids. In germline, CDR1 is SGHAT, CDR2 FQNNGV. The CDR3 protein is CASSLPSDRAREQYF. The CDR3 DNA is TGTGCCAGCAGCTTGCCCTCGGACAGGGCCAGGGAGCAGTACTTC. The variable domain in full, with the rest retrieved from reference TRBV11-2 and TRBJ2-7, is EAGVAQSPRYKIIEKRQSVAFWCNPISGHATLYWYQQILGQGPKLLIQFQNNGVVDDSQLPKDRFSAERLKGVDSTLKIQPAKLEDSAVYLCASSLPSDRAREQYFGPGTRLTVT.

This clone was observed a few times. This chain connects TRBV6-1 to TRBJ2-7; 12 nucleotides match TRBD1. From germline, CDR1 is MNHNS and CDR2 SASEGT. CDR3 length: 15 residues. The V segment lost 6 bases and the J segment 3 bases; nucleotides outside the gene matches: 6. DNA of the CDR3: TGTGCCAGCAGGGGGGACAGGGGGCACCTCTACGAGCAGTACTTC. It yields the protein CASRGDRGHLYEQYF.

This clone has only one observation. CDR3 in DNA: TGCGCCAGCAGCCAGGACGGAAACCAGGGTATCGAGCAGTACTTC. Encoded protein: CASSQDGNQGIEQYF. The chain joins TRBV4-3 to TRBJ2-7, with D tentatively TRBD1 (5 bases). This CDR3 comprises 15 residues. Per the germline V gene, CDR1 is LGHNA and CDR2 is YSLEER. Between the trimmed V and J ends, which lost 3 bases and 6 bases, there was a span of 18 bases.

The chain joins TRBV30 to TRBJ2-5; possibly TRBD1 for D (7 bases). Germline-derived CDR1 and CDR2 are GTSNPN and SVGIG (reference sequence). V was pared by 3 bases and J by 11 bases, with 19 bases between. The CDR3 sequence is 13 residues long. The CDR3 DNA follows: TGTGCCTGGAGAGCGGAGGGGGCCGGAGAGCAGTACTTC. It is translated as CAWRAEGAGEQYF.

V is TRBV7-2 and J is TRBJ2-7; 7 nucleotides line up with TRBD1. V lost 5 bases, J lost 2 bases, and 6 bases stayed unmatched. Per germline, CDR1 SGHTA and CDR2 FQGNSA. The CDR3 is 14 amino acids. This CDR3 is CASSPRTGAYEQYF. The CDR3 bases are TGTGCCAGCAGCCCTAGGACAGGCGCCTACGAGCAGTACTTC.

CDR3 DNA sequence: TGCAGCGCGGCGAGAGGTGACACTGAAGCTTTCTTT. It encodes CSAARGDTEAFF. The rearrangement uses TRBV29-1 and TRBJ1-1; D gene unclear. This CDR3 spans 12 amino acids. V dropped 7 bases and J dropped 3 bases, with 12 bases sitting between them. Germline V lookup: CDR1 SQVTM, CDR2 ANQGSEA.

The CDR3 region is CASSLPGRGDEQYF. The DNA for the CDR3 is TGCGCCAGCAGCTTGCCCGGACGGGGGGACGAGCAGTACTTC. V is TRBV5-1 and J is TRBJ2-7; 7 bases agree with TRBD2. CDR1 is SGHRS, CDR2 YFSETQ, per germline. CDR3 length: 14 residues. The V gene end was trimmed by 1 base and the J gene end by 5 bases; junction bases not matched to a gene: 6. The variable domain in full, completed from reference TRBV5-1 and TRBJ2-7, reads KAGVTQTPRYLIKTRGQQVTLSCSPISGHRSVSWYQQTPGQGLQFLFEYFSETQRNKGNFPGRFSGRQFSNSRSEMNVSTLELGDSALYLCASSLPGRGDEQYFGPGTRLTVT.

The CDR3 DNA reads TGTGCCAGTAATCGGGTTTTGACAGGTAATAGCAATCAGCCCCAGCATTTT. The encoded protein is CASNRVLTGNSNQPQHF. The V gene is TRBV19, the J gene TRBJ1-5, with a weak D call TRBD1 (6 bases). Germline-derived CDR1 and CDR2 are LNHDA and SQIVND (reference sequence). The CDR3 loop spans 17 amino acids. V lost 7 bases to trimming and J lost 0 bases, with 19 bases between them.

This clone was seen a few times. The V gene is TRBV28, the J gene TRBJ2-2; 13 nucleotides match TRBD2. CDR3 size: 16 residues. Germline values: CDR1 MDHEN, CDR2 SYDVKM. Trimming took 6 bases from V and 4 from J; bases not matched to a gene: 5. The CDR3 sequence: CASRPRTSGGTGELFF. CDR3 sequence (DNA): TGTGCCAGCAGGCCCAGGACTAGCGGGGGCACCGGGGAGCTGTTTTTT. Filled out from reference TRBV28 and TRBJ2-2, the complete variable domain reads DVKVTQSSRYLVKRTGEKVFLECVQDMDHENMFWYRQDPGLGLRLIYFSYDVKMKEKGDIPEGYSVSREKKERFSLILESASTNQTSMYLCASRPRTSGGTGELFFGEGSRLTVL.

CDR3 region: CASSRGSGNEKLFF. As DNA, the CDR3 is TGTGCCAGCAGCCGAGGGTCCGGGAATGAAAAACTGTTTTTT. The chain couples TRBV7-2 to TRBJ1-4; D not resolved. Germline CDR1 and CDR2: SGHTA and FQGNSA. Deletions cut 5 bases from V and 5 bases from J, with 12 bases between. The CDR3 totals 14 residues.

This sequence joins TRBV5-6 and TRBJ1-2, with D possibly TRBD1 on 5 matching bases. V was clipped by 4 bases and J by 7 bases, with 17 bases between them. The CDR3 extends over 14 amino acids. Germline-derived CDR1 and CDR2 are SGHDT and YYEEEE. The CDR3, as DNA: TGTGCCAGCAGCAGGGCATCAGGGTTCGCTGGCTACACCTTC. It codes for CASSRASGFAGYTF.

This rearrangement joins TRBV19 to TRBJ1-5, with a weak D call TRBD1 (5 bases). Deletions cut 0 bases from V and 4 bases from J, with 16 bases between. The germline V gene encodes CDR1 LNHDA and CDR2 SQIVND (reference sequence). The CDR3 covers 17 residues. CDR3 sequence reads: CASSIERTNQGNQPQHF. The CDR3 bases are TGTGCCAGTAGTATAGAGAGGACAAACCAGGGAAATCAGCCCCAGCATTTT.

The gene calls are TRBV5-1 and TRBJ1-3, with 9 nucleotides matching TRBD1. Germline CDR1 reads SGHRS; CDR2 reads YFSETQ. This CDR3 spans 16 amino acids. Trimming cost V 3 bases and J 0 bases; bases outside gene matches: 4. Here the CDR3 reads CASSSQGASSGNTIYF. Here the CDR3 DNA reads TGCGCCAGCAGCTCACAGGGGGCCAGCTCTGGAAACACCATATATTTT.

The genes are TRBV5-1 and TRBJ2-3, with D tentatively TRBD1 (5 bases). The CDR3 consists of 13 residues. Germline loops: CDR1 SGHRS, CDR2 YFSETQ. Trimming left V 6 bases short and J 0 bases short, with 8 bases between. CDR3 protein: CASTSGSTDTQYF. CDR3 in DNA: TGCGCCAGCACCTCAGGGAGCACAGATACGCAGTATTTT. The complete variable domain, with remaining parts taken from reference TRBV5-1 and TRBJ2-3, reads KAGVTQTPRYLIKTRGQQVTLSCSPISGHRSVSWYQQTPGQGLQFLFEYFSETQRNKGNFPGRFSGRQFSNSRSEMNVSTLELGDSALYLCASTSGSTDTQYFGPGTRLTVL.

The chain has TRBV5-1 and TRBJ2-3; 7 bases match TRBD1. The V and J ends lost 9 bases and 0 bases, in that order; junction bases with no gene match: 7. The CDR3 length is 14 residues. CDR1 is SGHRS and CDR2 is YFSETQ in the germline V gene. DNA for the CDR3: TGCGCCACCCGGGACAGCCTTAGCACAGATACGCAGTATTTT. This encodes CATRDSLSTDTQYF.

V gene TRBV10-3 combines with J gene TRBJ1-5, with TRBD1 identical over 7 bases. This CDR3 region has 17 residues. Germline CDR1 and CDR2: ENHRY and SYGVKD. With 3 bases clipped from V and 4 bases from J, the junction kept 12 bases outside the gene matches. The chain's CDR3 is CAISDERLSRGNQPQHF. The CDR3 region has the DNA TGTGCCATCAGTGATGAGCGCCTATCCAGGGGGAATCAGCCCCAGCATTTT.

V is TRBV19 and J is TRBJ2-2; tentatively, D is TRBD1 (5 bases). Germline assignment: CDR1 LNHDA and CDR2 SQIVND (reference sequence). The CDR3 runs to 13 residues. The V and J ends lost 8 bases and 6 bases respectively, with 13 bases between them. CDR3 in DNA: TGTGCCAGTGACCAGGGTAACGCCGGGGAGCTGTTTTTT. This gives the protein CASDQGNAGELFF.